This T cell receptor (beta chain) was observed in a study of T-cell reconstitution after alpha-beta-depleted transplantation in children. Study outcomes and limitations: Recipient T cells and thymic progenitors that survived gave rise to the high TCRbeta diversity observed at day 60 in some patients.

Notes on this clonotype: Its target is not known.

The CDR3 contains 17 residues. After removal of 1 base from V and 0 bases from J, the junction contained 7 bases not matched to a gene. Germline assignment: CDR1 SGHDT and CDR2 YYEEEE. Preparation of the TCRbeta library used unique molecular identifiers. Using its own MiXCR run on the PCR reads, TCRdb lists one record per CDR3 protein. This table has hundreds of thousands of distinct CDR3 sequences, under 15% appearing once. The material was PBMCs, obtained before TCRalphabeta/CD19-depleted stem cell transplant. This receptor was identified in a girl between 2 and 10 years old with congenital amegakaryocytic thrombocytopenia, due to receive a stem cell transplant. This sequence joins TRBV5-6 and TRBJ1-1, with 9 bases identical to TRBD1. CDR3 residues: CASSLPTGGLMNTEAFF. CDR3 bases: TGTGCCAGCAGCTTGCCGACAGGGGGACTGATGAACACTGAAGCTTTCTTT.